This T cell receptor (beta chain) was obtained from a study of blood T cell repertoires in COVID-19. Study as a whole: From the United States, Italy and Spain came samples of acute and convalescent COVID-19.

The CDR3 consists of 18 residues. Deletions cut 5 bases from V and 0 bases from J, with 20 bases between. Germline CDR1 and CDR2: SGHAT and FQNNGV. Original methodology: By means of reference gene primer amplification, nucleated cell counts were estimated. Libraries were prepared by immunoSEQ multiplex PCR; TCRdb keeps only in-frame clonotypes and omits some of them. V and J calls and clone size are as listed in that table; D and trimming were resolved from the DNA. The repertoire consists of 89,000 or so clones, with approximately 85% occurring once and the leading ten covering 9.5% to 15%. This chain uses TRBV11-2 with TRBJ1-3, with TRBD1 as a possible D gene (6 bases). This sequence originates from a human donor in a cohort sampled during active COVID-19. Input material: peripheral blood. The CDR3 sequence: CASSPLLATGFSGNTIYF. For the CDR3, the DNA is TGTGCCAGCAGCCCTCTACTAGCGACAGGTTTCTCTGGAAACACCATATATTTT.